This record concerns one TCR beta chain sequence. The target antigen is unknown. Sequencing used immunoSEQ multiplex PCR; TCRdb keeps in-frame clones, though not all of them. The table records approximately 99,000 clones, 90% to 95% of them present only once. The data are from a study of T cell responses to AZD1222 COVID-19 vaccine. The study, taken as a whole, reports: Clonal diversity was possibly underestimated, and white British individuals and females predominated among donors. Baseline serology detected seropositivity in only 5 to 7 AZD1222 recipients. Dominant at 160-218 and 743-854, vaccine-associated CD4 TCRs also spanned spike. Per reports, nearly half of all spike-specific TCRs target regions that are unmutated in variants.

CDR3 length: 14 residues. Germline CDR1 reads SNHLY; CDR2 reads FYNNEI. The ends were cut back, 5 bases at V and 8 bases at J, with 15 bases in the middle. Sample: peripheral blood, taken 28 days after the second AZD1222 dose. The rearrangement links TRBV2 to TRBJ1-4; D call uncertain. This sequence was found in an adult who received the AZD1222 COVID-19 vaccine. DNA of the CDR3: TGTGCCAGCAGTTCCGAAGGGCGCCGGGAAAAACTGTTTTTT. As protein: CASSSEGRREKLFF.